One sample yielded the 27 T cell receptor beta chains listed below, sequenced in a study of beta chain features in type 1 diabetes. What these receptors recognize is not known. Expressed TCRB transcripts were sequenced after all isolated RNA was converted to cDNA. Sequencing was performed with immunoSEQ multiplex PCR; in TCRdb, only in-frame clones are kept and a portion is missing. Of a few hundred thousand clones in the sample, around 10% were seen once. General observations from the study: Patients with Type 1 diabetes showed moderately but significantly shorter TCRB CDR3s in all four CD4+ subsets.

Material for sequencing was central memory CD4+ T cells from blood. Receptors originate from a young man with type 1 diabetes.

This clone showed up just a few times. The chain links TRBV2 to TRBJ1-4, with 8 bases aligning to TRBD1. CDR1 is SNHLY and CDR2 is FYNNEI in the germline V gene. J lost 8 bases, V lost 1 base, and 9 bases had no gene match. The CDR3 consists of 16 residues. The CDR3: CASSEVYRGAEEKLFF. DNA for the CDR3: TGTGCCAGCAGTGAAGTCTACAGGGGGGCCGAGGAAAAACTGTTTTTT.

V gene TRBV6-6 combines with J gene TRBJ2-7; 8 nucleotides line up with TRBD2. The germline CDR1 and CDR2 sequences are MNHNY and SVGAGI (reference sequence). With 5 bases clipped from V and 1 base from J, the junction kept 7 bases outside the gene matches. This CDR3 spans 15 amino acids. The CDR3 loop reads CASSPPGTRSYEQYF. The CDR3 DNA is TGTGCCAGCAGTCCCCCCGGGACTAGGTCCTACGAGCAGTACTTC.

J is TRBJ1-1 and V is TRBV29-1; D remains unclear. Germline loops: CDR1 SQVTM, CDR2 ANQGSEA. The CDR3 covers 12 residues. Trimming shortened V by 8 bases and J by 1 base, and 11 bases separated the two germline ends. In DNA, the CDR3 is TGCAGCCCAAAGGCAGGGAACACTGAAGCTTTCTTT. This encodes CSPKAGNTEAFF.

The V and J genes are TRBV5-4 and TRBJ2-3; D gene unclear. Germline V lookup: CDR1 SGHNT, CDR2 YYREEE (reference sequence). The CDR3 consists of 15 residues. Trimming cost V 4 bases and J 0 bases, with 12 bases left between them. The CDR3 sequence is CASSPVGSSTDTQYF. The CDR3 DNA reads TGTGCCAGCAGCCCCGTGGGCTCTAGCACAGATACGCAGTATTTT.

This clone occurred a few times. The gene calls are TRBV19 and TRBJ2-7; D is possibly TRBD1 (5 bases). The germline CDR1 and CDR2 sequences are LNHDA and SQIVND (reference sequence). Trimming stripped 3 bases from V and 2 bases from J, with 11 bases between. This CDR3 spans 14 amino acids. Here the CDR3 reads CASSIVGDAYEQYF. As DNA, the CDR3 is TGTGCCAGTAGTATCGTAGGGGATGCCTACGAGCAGTACTTC. Together with reference TRBV19 and TRBJ2-7, the CDR3 gives the full variable domain: DGGITQSPKYLFRKEGQNVTLSCEQNLNHDAMYWYRQDPGQGLRLIYYSQIVNDFQKGDIAEGYSVSREKKESFPLTVTSAQKNPTAFYLCASSIVGDAYEQYFGPGTRLTVT.

The rearrangement links TRBV5-1 to TRBJ1-6, with a weak D call TRBD1 (6 bases). V lost 4 bases and J lost 6, with 17 bases in between. The V gene's germline CDR1 is SGHRS and CDR2 YFSETQ. The CDR3 totals 16 residues. CDR3 nucleotide sequence: TGCGCCAGCAGCCTTTTCTCGGACAGTCTTAATTCACCCCTCCACTTT. Encoded protein: CASSLFSDSLNSPLHF.

This clone was detected a few times. This sequence joins TRBV19 and TRBJ2-1; TRBD2 agrees at 13 bases. The CDR3 runs 14 residues. The J segment lost 8 bases and the V segment lost 5 bases, leaving 3 bases of the junction unmatched. Germline V CDR1 and CDR2: LNHDA, SQIVND (reference sequence). CDR3 sequence reads: CASSSGLAGYEQFF. Here the CDR3 DNA reads TGTGCCAGTAGTTCGGGACTAGCGGGATATGAGCAGTTCTTC.

The chain links TRBV27 to TRBJ2-3; 7 nucleotides line up with TRBD2. Germline-derived CDR1 and CDR2 are MNHEY and SMNVEV (reference sequence). J lost 5 bases, V lost 8 bases, and 13 bases had no gene match. The CDR3 extends over 15 amino acids. The CDR3 here is CASRLRGVAGDTQYF. The CDR3 DNA reads as TGTGCCAGCCGATTAAGGGGCGTAGCGGGAGATACGCAGTATTTT.

Written as DNA, the CDR3 is TGTGCCAGCAGAAACTTGGTACAGGGGAAGTACGAGCAGTACTTC. Translation: CASRNLVQGKYEQYF. The chain is built from TRBV27 and TRBJ2-7, with 7 bases identical to TRBD1. Germline CDR1 is MNHEY and CDR2 is SMNVEV (reference sequence). This CDR3 is 15 amino acids long. Trimming at V came to 6 bases and at J to 4 bases, leaving 12 bases not matched to a gene.

The chain has TRBV7-2 and TRBJ2-1; 8 nucleotides align to TRBD1. The length of the CDR3 is 13 residues. Germline V lookup: CDR1 SGHTA, CDR2 FQGNSA. Trimming removed 5 bases from V and 6 bases from J; junction bases left unmatched: 3. The CDR3 coding sequence is TGTGCCAGCAGCCTTGGACAGGGCAATGAGCAGTTCTTC. This codes for CASSLGQGNEQFF.

The chain employs TRBV28 and TRBJ1-5; 9 bases map to TRBD1. Trimming at V came to 5 bases and at J to 4 bases, leaving 6 bases not matched to a gene. The CDR3 has 15 amino acids. Germline CDR1 MDHEN, CDR2 SYDVKM. CDR3 residues: CASSPHGQGNQPQHF. In DNA form, the CDR3 reads TGTGCCAGCAGTCCCCACGGACAGGGGAATCAGCCCCAGCATTTT.

There are many counts of this clone. The chain carries TRBV5-1 and TRBJ2-3, with D hard to call. The CDR3 is made up of 15 amino acids. The V gene lost 0 bases and the J gene lost 2 bases, with 10 bases spanning the gap. Germline-derived CDR1 and CDR2 are SGHRS and YFSETQ. The CDR3 coding sequence is TGCGCCAGCAGCTTGGATGGCATGAACACAGATACGCAGTATTTT. Its protein is CASSLDGMNTDTQYF.

The rearrangement joins TRBV10-3 to TRBJ1-1; a possible D gene is TRBD1 (5 bases). This CDR3 is built from 13 residues. The V end lost 3 bases, the J end lost 8 bases, and 13 bases lay between the germline ends. Looked up from germline, CDR1 is ENHRY and CDR2 is SYGVKD. The CDR3 loop is CAISEVRGGEAFF. Here the CDR3 DNA reads TGTGCCATCAGTGAAGTTAGGGGAGGGGAAGCTTTCTTT.

V gene TRBV19 combines with J gene TRBJ1-5; 7 bases are shared with TRBD1. The CDR3 has 13 residues. CDR1 and CDR2 from the germline V gene are LNHDA and SQIVND (reference sequence). V was pared by 6 bases and J by 6 bases, with 5 bases of the junction left unmatched. The CDR3 protein is CASRATGSQPQHF. CDR3 nucleotides: TGTGCCAGTAGAGCGACAGGGAGTCAGCCCCAGCATTTT.

This clone was counted between two and nine times. The chain has TRBV19 and TRBJ2-7; 10 nucleotides agree with TRBD2. Germline V gene lookup returns CDR1 LNHDA and CDR2 SQIVND (reference sequence). V was pared by 5 bases and J by 4 bases, with 8 bases of the junction left unmatched. CDR3 length: 15 residues. The CDR3 nucleotides are TGTGCCAGTAGTTACCAAGCGGGAGGGAGTTACGAGCAGTACTTC. Amino acid sequence: CASSYQAGGSYEQYF.

The V call is TRBV6-5, the J call TRBJ2-7; the D gene is possibly TRBD1 (5 bases). This CDR3 is 12 amino acids long. V lost 4 bases and J 7 bases, leaving 11 bases between the germline ends. Germline V gene data show CDR1 as MNHEY and CDR2 as SVGAGI. DNA for the CDR3: TGTGCCAGCAGTTCCCGCCACAGGGAGCAGTACTTC. This gives the protein CASSSRHREQYF.

The chain couples TRBV15 to TRBJ1-6; 8 nucleotides agree with TRBD1. The CDR3 has 15 residues. V dropped 1 base and J dropped 8; count of bases not matched to a gene: 4. Looked up from germline, CDR1 is LNHNV and CDR2 is YYDKDF (reference sequence). The CDR3 DNA is TGTGCCACCAGCAGAGTCGGGACAGGAGATTCACCCCTCCACTTT. This gives the protein CATSRVGTGDSPLHF.

This rearrangement joins TRBV4-3 to TRBJ2-7, with 10 bases lining up with TRBD2. Germline CDR1 reads LGHNA; CDR2 reads YSLEER. J was trimmed by 5 bases and V by 3 bases; bases with no gene match: 7. The CDR3 extends over 15 amino acids. DNA for the CDR3: TGCGCCAGCAGCCAGTTACTAGCGGGAAGGGACGAGCAGTACTTC. It translates to CASSQLLAGRDEQYF.

The chain is built from TRBV5-4 and TRBJ2-5; 8 bases are shared with TRBD2. The CDR3 runs 15 residues. The J segment lost 2 bases and the V segment lost 2 bases, leaving 5 bases of the junction unmatched. Germline CDR1 is SGHNT and CDR2 is YYREEE (reference sequence). The CDR3 reads CASSLKVAGQETQYF. DNA for the CDR3: TGTGCCAGCAGCTTAAAAGTAGCGGGGCAAGAGACCCAGTACTTC. Together with reference TRBV5-4 and TRBJ2-5, the CDR3 gives the full variable domain: ETGVTQSPTHLIKTRGQQVTLRCSSQSGHNTVSWYQQALGQGPQFIFQYYREEENGRGNFPPRFSGLQFPNYSSELNVNALELDDSALYLCASSLKVAGQETQYFGPGTRLLVL.

This clone turned up a few times. The rearrangement links TRBV2 to TRBJ1-1; D is uncertain. The V end lost 4 bases, the J end lost 3 bases, and 21 bases lay between the germline ends. The CDR3 is 17 amino acids. Per the germline V gene, CDR1 is SNHLY and CDR2 is FYNNEI. CDR3 in DNA: TGTGCCAGCAGTGCCTCGGACTTGGGCAGTCAAGACACTGAAGCTTTCTTT. This gives the protein CASSASDLGSQDTEAFF. The full variable domain, with the rest looked up from reference TRBV2 and TRBJ1-1, is EPEVTQTPSHQVTQMGQEVILRCVPISNHLYFYWYRQILGQKVEFLVSFYNNEISEKSEIFDDQFSVERPDGSNFTLKIRSTKLEDSAMYFCASSASDLGSQDTEAFFGQGTRLTVV.

This clone occurred a few times. The J gene is TRBJ1-2, the V gene TRBV28; D gene unclear. The CDR3 spans 14 residues. V lost 4 bases and J lost 8, with 17 bases in between. Looked up from germline, CDR1 is MDHEN and CDR2 is SYDVKM. In DNA form, the CDR3 reads TGTGCCAGCAGTTCTAATACGGTGCCCTACGGCTACACCTTC. Its translation: CASSSNTVPYGYTF.

The V gene is TRBV6-1, the J gene TRBJ2-7; tentatively, D is TRBD2 (6 bases). The CDR3 is 13 amino acids. CDR1 and CDR2 from the germline V gene are MNHNS and SASEGT. V lost 3 bases and J lost 7, with 13 bases in between. CDR3 bases: TGTGCCAGCAGTGAGGGAGGCCTACGGGAGCAGTACTTC. Protein product: CASSEGGLREQYF.

There are a few counts of this clone. The J gene is TRBJ2-3, the V gene TRBV28; TRBD2 agrees at 9 bases. J lost 4 bases, V lost 5 bases, and 16 bases had no gene match. Germline V gene lookup returns CDR1 MDHEN and CDR2 SYDVKM. The CDR3 covers 18 residues. The CDR3 DNA follows: TGTGCCAGCAGTGCCTCCGGAGTGCGGGAGGGCCCGGCAGATACGCAGTATTTT. Translating gives CASSASGVREGPADTQYF.

This clone showed up just a few times. The CDR3 nucleotides are TGCAGCGTTGTTACCGGACAGGCGAACACCGGGGAGCTGTTTTTT. Translating it yields CSVVTGQANTGELFF. The V and J genes are TRBV29-1 and TRBJ2-2, with TRBD1 matching over 7 bases. Per the germline V gene, CDR1 is SQVTM and CDR2 is ANQGSEA. The CDR3 contains 15 residues. The ends lost 4 bases at V and 0 bases at J; junction bases unmatched: 5.

The V call is TRBV27, the J call TRBJ2-3; weak D call: TRBD2 (5 bases). Looked up from germline, CDR1 is MNHEY and CDR2 is SMNVEV (reference sequence). This CDR3 has 12 amino acids. Trimming removed 6 bases from V and 6 bases from J, with 10 bases in between. CDR3 in amino acids: CASRAPGDTQYF. The DNA for the CDR3 is TGTGCCAGCAGGGCGCCGGGGGATACGCAGTATTTT.

This clone was seen many times. V and J are TRBV4-3 and TRBJ2-3; D is uncertain. The CDR3 is made up of 12 amino acids. Germline-derived CDR1 and CDR2 are LGHNA and YSLEER. The V and J ends lost 0 bases and 6 bases respectively, with 4 bases between them. This chain's CDR3 is CASSQEGDTQYF. The CDR3 DNA follows: TGCGCCAGCAGCCAAGAAGGGGATACGCAGTATTTT.

This clone was recorded a few times. The J gene is TRBJ2-3, the V gene TRBV19; the match to TRBD1 covers 9 bases. The V gene's germline CDR1 is LNHDA and CDR2 SQIVND (reference sequence). J gave up 2 bases and V 6 bases, and 9 bases lay outside the gene matches. The CDR3 is 16 amino acids. The CDR3, as DNA: TGTGCCAGTAGCCTCGGCCGGGACAGGGTCACAGATACGCAGTATTTT. Protein: CASSLGRDRVTDTQYF.